Listed below are T cell receptor beta chains from one sample, sequenced in a study of cytomegalovirus exposure and HLA in healthy donors. Profiling relied on immunoSEQ multiplex PCR, and the TCRdb table lists in-frame clones only, not all of them. Here the sample spans over 200,000 clones, 70% to 90% being singletons. The sample taken for sequencing was PBMCs. The receptor source for this set is a human donor in good health. Both conserved end residues are part of each CDR3. A D gene is named only where the DNA matches it firmly. Some rows mark clone size as missing; the rest say once, few, many or name a class of expanded clone.

j_call v_call d_call clone_size cdr3_aa cdr3_nt
TRBJ2-4 TRBV4-1 . . CASSQSGDKRNIQYF TGCGCCAGCAGCCAATCAGGGGACAAGAGAAACATTCAGTACTTC
TRBJ2-1 TRBV19 TRBD2 . CATSWGSGLEQFF TGTGCCACCTCGTGGGGTAGCGGGTTGGAGCAGTTCTTC
TRBJ2-3 TRBV7-9 TRBD2 . CASSLTSGSADTQYF TGTGCCAGCAGCCTGACTAGCGGGAGCGCAGATACGCAGTATTTT
TRBJ2-7 TRBV11-2 . . CASRYQYEQYF TGTGCCAGCAGATACCAGTACGAGCAGTACTTC
TRBJ1-2 TRBV15 TRBD1 . CATSRVGQGANYGYTF TGTGCCACCAGCAGAGTCGGACAGGGGGCCAACTATGGCTACACCTTC
TRBJ2-3 TRBV7-9 TRBD2 . CASSLPSGRVADTQYF TGTGCCAGCAGCTTACCTAGCGGGAGGGTGGCAGATACGCAGTATTTT
TRBJ2-7 TRBV7-2 . . CASSLRTTTYEQYF TGTGCCAGCAGCTTGAGGACTACAACCTACGAGCAGTACTTC
TRBJ1-2 TRBV11-2 TRBD1 . CASSLRQGAIGYTF TGTGCCAGCAGCTTAAGGCAGGGGGCAATTGGCTACACCTTC
TRBJ1-2 TRBV2 . once CASSEKRVTSNYGYTF TGTGCCAGCAGTGAAAAGAGGGTCACTTCTAACTATGGCTACACCTTC
TRBJ2-3 TRBV27 . once CASSRKPGHTTDTQYF TGTGCCAGCAGTCGAAAACCGGGACATACCACAGATACGCAGTATTTT
TRBJ2-4 TRBV18 TRBD1 once CASSPDRAKNIQYF TGTGCCAGCTCCCCGGACAGGGCCAAAAACATTCAGTACTTC
TRBJ2-1 TRBV9 TRBD2 . CASSPPGTSGYNEQFF TGTGCCAGCAGCCCACCGGGGACTAGCGGGTACAATGAGCAGTTCTTC
TRBJ2-7 TRBV12-2 . . CASRLGPLPGLVYEQYF TGTGCAAGTCGCTTAGGACCTCTACCGGGACTAGTCTACGAGCAGTACTTC
TRBJ2-3 TRBV6-5 . . CASSYSGYDTQYF TGTGCCAGCAGTTACTCGGGCTATGATACGCAGTATTTT
TRBJ2-1 TRBV13 TRBD1 . CASSLGQGIINEQFF TGTGCCAGCAGCTTAGGACAGGGGATTATCAATGAGCAGTTCTTC
TRBJ2-1 TRBV7-3 . . CASSQGSPYYNEQFF TGTGCCAGCAGCCAGGGGTCTCCCTACTACAATGAGCAGTTCTTC
TRBJ1-4 TRBV19 . . CASRFRTRTNEKLFF TGTGCCAGTAGATTCCGGACTAGAACTAATGAAAAACTGTTTTTT
TRBJ2-5 TRBV28 . . CASSRWGRGKVETQYF TGTGCCAGCAGCCGCTGGGGTAGGGGCAAAGTAGAGACCCAGTACTTC
TRBJ2-7 TRBV2 . once CASREPRLTEYEQYF TGTGCCAGCAGAGAACCCCGGCTTACAGAGTACGAGCAGTACTTC
TRBJ2-3 TRBV4-2 TRBD2 . CASSQEGGLAFSTDTQYF TGTGCCAGCAGCCAAGAAGGGGGACTAGCGTTTAGCACAGATACGCAGTATTTT
TRBJ1-1 TRBV7-6 TRBD1 few CASSLGTGLTEAFF TGTGCCAGCAGCTTGGGGACAGGGCTGACTGAAGCTTTCTTT
TRBJ1-1 TRBV29-1 . . CSWTRGGTEAFF TGCAGTTGGACACGCGGGGGCACTGAAGCTTTCTTT
TRBJ1-2 TRBV7-9 . . CASSLSEESYGYTF TGTGCCAGCAGCTTATCCGAGGAGAGCTATGGCTACACCTTC
TRBJ2-7 TRBV18 . once CASSSRYEQYF TGTGCCAGCTCATCCCGCTACGAGCAGTACTTC
TRBJ1-1 TRBV15 . . CATSRDEPGHGVNTEAFF TGTGCCACCAGCAGAGATGAGCCGGGACATGGGGTGAACACTGAAGCTTTCTTT
TRBJ2-7 TRBV20-1 TRBD1 . CSAATGVEQYF TGCAGTGCAGCGACAGGGGTAGAGCAGTACTTC
TRBJ2-5 TRBV6-6 TRBD2 . CASTTSGGEGTQYF TGTGCCAGCACTACTAGCGGGGGAGAAGGGACCCAGTACTTC
TRBJ2-1 TRBV7-8 . . CASSPGLSPANEQFF TGTGCCAGCAGCCCAGGACTATCGCCCGCCAATGAGCAGTTCTTC
TRBJ2-7 TRBV28 TRBD2 . CASRSAGGEGYEQYF TGTGCCAGCAGATCCGCCGGAGGGGAGGGTTACGAGCAGTACTTC
TRBJ1-1 TRBV7-3 TRBD1 . CASSLTDRGGTEAFF TGTGCCAGCAGCTTAACCGACAGGGGAGGAACTGAAGCTTTCTTT
TRBJ1-2 TRBV7-2 TRBD1 . CASSLAPRQGWAAGYTF TGTGCCAGCAGCTTAGCTCCCAGACAGGGGTGGGCGGCTGGCTACACCTTC
TRBJ2-7 TRBV5-1 . . CASSLGGSSYEQYF TGCGCCAGCAGCTTGGGAGGGAGCTCCTACGAGCAGTACTTC
TRBJ2-7 TRBV19 TRBD1 . CASSTLDRDEREQYF TGTGCCAGTAGTACCCTGGACAGGGATGAGCGCGAGCAGTACTTC
TRBJ1-2 TRBV5-6 . . CASSLSVRLVVDGYTF TGTGCCAGCAGCTTGTCGGTCAGGTTGGTCGTCGATGGCTACACCTTC
TRBJ1-4 TRBV6-5 TRBD1 few CASSYQGAREKLFF TGTGCCAGCAGTTACCAGGGGGCAAGGGAAAAACTGTTTTTT
TRBJ2-7 TRBV14 . once CASSQDRGRRGGIYEQYF TGTGCCAGCAGCCAAGATCGGGGACGGAGGGGTGGGATCTACGAGCAGTACTTC